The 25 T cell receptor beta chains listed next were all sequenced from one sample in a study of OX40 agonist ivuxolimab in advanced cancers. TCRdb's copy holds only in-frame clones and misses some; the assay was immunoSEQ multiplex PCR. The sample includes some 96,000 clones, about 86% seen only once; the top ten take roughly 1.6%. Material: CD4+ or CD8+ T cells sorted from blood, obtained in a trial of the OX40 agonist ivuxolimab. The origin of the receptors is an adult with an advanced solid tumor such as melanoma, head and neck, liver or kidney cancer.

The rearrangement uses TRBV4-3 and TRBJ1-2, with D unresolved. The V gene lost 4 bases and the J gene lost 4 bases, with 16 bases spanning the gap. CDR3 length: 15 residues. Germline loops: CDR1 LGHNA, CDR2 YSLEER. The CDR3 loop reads CASSPRPTETYGYTF. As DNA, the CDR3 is TGCGCCAGCAGCCCCCGCCCGACGGAGACCTATGGCTACACCTTC.

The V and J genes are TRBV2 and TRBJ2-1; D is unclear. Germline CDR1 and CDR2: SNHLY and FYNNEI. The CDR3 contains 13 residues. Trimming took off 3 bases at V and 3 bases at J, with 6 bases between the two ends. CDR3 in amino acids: CASSEVRYNEQFF. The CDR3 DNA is TGTGCCAGCAGTGAGGTACGCTACAATGAGCAGTTCTTC.

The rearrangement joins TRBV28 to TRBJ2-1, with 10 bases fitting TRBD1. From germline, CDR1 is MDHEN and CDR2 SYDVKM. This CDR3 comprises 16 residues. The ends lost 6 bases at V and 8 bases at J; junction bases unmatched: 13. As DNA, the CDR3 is TGTGCCAGCAGGAGGGGACAGGGGATGTTACGAGATGAGCAGTTCTTC. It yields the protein CASRRGQGMLRDEQFF.

The CDR3 bases are TGTGCCAGCAGCTTGACTAGCGGGAGCACAGATACGCAGTATTTT. It codes for CASSLTSGSTDTQYF. V usage is TRBV7-9 and J usage is TRBJ2-3, with 10 positions matching TRBD2. V was clipped by 3 bases and J by 0 bases; unmatched bases: 0. The CDR3 contains 15 residues. Germline V gene lookup returns CDR1 SEHNR and CDR2 FQNEAQ (reference sequence).

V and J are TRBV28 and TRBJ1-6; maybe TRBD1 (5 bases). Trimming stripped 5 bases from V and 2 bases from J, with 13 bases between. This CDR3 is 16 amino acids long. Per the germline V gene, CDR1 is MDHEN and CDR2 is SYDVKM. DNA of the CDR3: TGTGCCAGCAGTCCGCAGGGTCGCGCCTATAATTCACCCCTCCACTTT. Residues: CASSPQGRAYNSPLHF.

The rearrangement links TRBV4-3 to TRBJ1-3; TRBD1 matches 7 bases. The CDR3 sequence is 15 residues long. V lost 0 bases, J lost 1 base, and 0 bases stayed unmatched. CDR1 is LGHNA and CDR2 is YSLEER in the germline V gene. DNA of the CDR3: TGCGCCAGCAGCCAAGAGGGACAGTCTGGAAACACCATATATTTT. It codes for CASSQEGQSGNTIYF.

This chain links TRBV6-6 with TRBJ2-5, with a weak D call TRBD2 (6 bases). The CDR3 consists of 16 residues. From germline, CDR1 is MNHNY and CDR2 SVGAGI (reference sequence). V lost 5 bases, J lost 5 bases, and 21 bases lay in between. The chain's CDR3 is CASSRGTFTGEETQYF. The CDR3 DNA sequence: TGTGCCAGCAGTCGAGGGACTTTCACTGGGGAGGAGACCCAGTACTTC.

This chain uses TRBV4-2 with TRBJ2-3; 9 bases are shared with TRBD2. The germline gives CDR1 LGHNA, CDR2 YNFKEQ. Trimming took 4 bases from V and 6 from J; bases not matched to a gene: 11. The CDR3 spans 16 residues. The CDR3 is CASSPQRAGGGDTQYF. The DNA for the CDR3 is TGTGCCAGCAGCCCCCAAAGAGCGGGGGGCGGGGATACGCAGTATTTT.

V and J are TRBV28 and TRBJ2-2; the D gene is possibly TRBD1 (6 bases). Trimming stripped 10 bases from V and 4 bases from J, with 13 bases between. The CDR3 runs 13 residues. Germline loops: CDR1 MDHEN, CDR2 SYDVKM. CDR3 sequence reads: CAIRQAGTGELFF. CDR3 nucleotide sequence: TGTGCCATTCGACAGGCGGGCACCGGGGAGCTGTTTTTT.

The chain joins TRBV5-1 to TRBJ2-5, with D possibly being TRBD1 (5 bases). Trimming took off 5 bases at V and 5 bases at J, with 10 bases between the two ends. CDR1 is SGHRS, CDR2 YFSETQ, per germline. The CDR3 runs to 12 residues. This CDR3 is CASSFYRETQYF. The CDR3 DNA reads TGCGCCAGCAGTTTCTACAGGGAGACCCAGTACTTC.

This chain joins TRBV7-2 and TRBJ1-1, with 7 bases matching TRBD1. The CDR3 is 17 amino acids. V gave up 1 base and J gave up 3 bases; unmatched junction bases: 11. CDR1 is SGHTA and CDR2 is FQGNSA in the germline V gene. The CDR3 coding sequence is TGTGCCAGCAGCTTAGTGTCACAGGGGATAGGGGACACTGAAGCTTTCTTT. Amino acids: CASSLVSQGIGDTEAFF.

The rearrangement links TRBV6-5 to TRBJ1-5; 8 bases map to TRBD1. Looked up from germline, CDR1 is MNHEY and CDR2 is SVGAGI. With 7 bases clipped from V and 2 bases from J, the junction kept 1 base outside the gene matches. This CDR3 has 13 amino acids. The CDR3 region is CASTGGGNQPQHF. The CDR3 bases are TGTGCCAGCACAGGGGGCGGCAATCAGCCCCAGCATTTT.

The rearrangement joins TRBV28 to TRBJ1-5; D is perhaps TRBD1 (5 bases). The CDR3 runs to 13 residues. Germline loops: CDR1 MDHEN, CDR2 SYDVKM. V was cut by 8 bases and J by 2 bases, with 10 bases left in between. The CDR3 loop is CASGRGGNQPQHF. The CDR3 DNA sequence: TGTGCCAGCGGGAGAGGGGGCAATCAGCCCCAGCATTTT.

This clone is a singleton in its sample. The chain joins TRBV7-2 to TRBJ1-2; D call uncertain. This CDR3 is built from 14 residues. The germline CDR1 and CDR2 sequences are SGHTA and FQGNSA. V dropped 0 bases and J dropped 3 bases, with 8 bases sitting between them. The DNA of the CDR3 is TGTGCCAGCAGCTTAGCATCCCTTTACTATGGCTACACCTTC. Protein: CASSLASLYYGYTF.

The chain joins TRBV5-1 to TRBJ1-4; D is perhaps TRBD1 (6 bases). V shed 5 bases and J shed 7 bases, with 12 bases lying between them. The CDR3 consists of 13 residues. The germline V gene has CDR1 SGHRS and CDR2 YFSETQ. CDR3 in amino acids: CASSEGGIEKLFF. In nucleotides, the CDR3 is TGCGCCAGCAGTGAGGGGGGCATTGAAAAACTGTTTTTT.

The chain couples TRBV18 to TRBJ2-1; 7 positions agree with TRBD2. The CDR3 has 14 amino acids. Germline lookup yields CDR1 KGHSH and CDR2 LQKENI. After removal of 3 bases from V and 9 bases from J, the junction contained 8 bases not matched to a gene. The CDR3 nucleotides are TGTGCCAGCTCACCTTGGCGGGAGTTTCGTGAGCAGTTCTTC. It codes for CASSPWREFREQFF.

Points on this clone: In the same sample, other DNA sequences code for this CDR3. The CDR3 region is CASSLAGETQYF. CDR3 nucleotide sequence: TGTGCCAGCAGCTTAGCGGGGGAGACCCAGTACTTC. This chain joins TRBV7-9 and TRBJ2-5; D is unclear. The CDR3 has 12 amino acids. Per germline, CDR1 SEHNR and CDR2 FQNEAQ (reference sequence). V lost 0 bases to trimming and J lost 5 bases, with 4 bases between them.

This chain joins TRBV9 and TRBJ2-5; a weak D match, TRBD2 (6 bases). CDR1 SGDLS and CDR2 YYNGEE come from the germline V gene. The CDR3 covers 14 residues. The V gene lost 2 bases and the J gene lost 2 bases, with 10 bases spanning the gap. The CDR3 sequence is CASSVGTSQETQYF. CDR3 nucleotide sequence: TGTGCCAGCAGCGTCGGGACTTCTCAAGAGACCCAGTACTTC. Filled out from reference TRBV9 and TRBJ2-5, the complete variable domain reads DSGVTQTPKHLITATGQRVTLRCSPRSGDLSVYWYQQSLDQGLQFLIQYYNGEERAKGNILERFSAQQFPDLHSELNLSSLELGDSALYFCASSVGTSQETQYFGPGTRLLVL.

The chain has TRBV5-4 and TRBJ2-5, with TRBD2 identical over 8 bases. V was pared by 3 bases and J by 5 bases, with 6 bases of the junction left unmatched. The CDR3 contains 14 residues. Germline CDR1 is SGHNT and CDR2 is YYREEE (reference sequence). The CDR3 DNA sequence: TGTGCCAGCAGCTCCGGGACTAGTCGGGAGACCCAGTACTTC. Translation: CASSSGTSRETQYF.

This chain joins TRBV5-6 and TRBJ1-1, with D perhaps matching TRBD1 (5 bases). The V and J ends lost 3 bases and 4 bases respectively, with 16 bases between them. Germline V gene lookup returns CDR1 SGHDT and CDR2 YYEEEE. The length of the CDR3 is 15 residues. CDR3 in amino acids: CASSSWGQGGTEAFF. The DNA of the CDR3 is TGTGCCAGCAGCTCTTGGGGCCAGGGCGGCACTGAAGCTTTCTTT.

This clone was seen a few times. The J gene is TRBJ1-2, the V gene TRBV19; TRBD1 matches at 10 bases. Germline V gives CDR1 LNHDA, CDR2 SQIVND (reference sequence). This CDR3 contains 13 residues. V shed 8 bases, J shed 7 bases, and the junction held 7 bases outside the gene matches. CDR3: CASSPRDRGGYTF. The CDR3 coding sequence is TGTGCCAGTTCTCCCCGGGACAGGGGTGGCTACACCTTC.

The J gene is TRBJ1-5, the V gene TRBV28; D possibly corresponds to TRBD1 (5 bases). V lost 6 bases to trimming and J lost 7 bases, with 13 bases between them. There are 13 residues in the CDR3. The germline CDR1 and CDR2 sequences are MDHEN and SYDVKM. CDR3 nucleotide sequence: TGTGCCAGCAGCCGACTGCAGGGACAGCCCCAGCATTTT. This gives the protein CASSRLQGQPQHF.

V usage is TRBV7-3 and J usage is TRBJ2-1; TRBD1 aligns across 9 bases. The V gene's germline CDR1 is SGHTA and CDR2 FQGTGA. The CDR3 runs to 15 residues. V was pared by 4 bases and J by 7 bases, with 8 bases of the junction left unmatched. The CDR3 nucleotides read TGTGCCAGCAGCTGGACGGGACAGGGTTTGAATGAGCAGTTCTTC. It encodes CASSWTGQGLNEQFF.

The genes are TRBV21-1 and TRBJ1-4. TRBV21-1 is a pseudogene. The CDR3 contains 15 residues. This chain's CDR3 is CASSKATGRNEKLFF. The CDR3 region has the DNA TGTGCCAGCAGCAAAGCTACAGGGAGGAATGAAAAACTGTTTTTT.

The CDR3: CASSLLGVPGELFF. The CDR3 DNA reads TGTGCCAGCAGCTTGTTGGGGGTTCCCGGGGAGCTGTTTTTT. The chain uses TRBV5-6 and TRBJ2-2, with D perhaps TRBD1 or TRBD2 (5 bases each). Trimming removed 1 base from V and 6 bases from J, with 10 bases in between. CDR1 and CDR2 from the germline V gene are SGHDT and YYEEEE. The CDR3 has 14 amino acids.